The rows below give T cell receptor beta chains drawn from one sample of a study of T cell repertoires in cytomegalovirus infection. TCRdb reprocessed the reads via MiXCR and lists one record per CDR3 protein. The repertoire holds 300,000 to 400,000 distinct CDR3 sequences, with 8% to 9.5% as singletons. Sequenced: PBMCs. The source of these receptors is a human donor in good health (CMV status not recorded). Some clones in this sample may be carry-over from other donors' samples. Each CDR3 is given without its conserved first and last residue.

v_gene	j_gene	CDR3aa
TRBV12-3/TRBV12-4	TRBJ1-2	ASNHNGYT
TRBV25-1	TRBJ1-2	ASSENGYGYT
TRBV20-1	TRBJ2-2	SASWGTGELF
TRBV11-2	TRBJ1-6	ASSLAGRQDSPLH
TRBV7-6	TRBJ1-5	ASSLGGRGSNQPQH
TRBV3-1	TRBJ1-2	ASSPLGTNYGYT
TRBV7-2	TRBJ1-1	ASSFLSGATEAF
TRBV12-3/TRBV12-4	TRBJ2-2	ASSPSGYRDTGELF
TRBV12-3/TRBV12-4	TRBJ1-3	ASSPRATRSGNTIY
TRBV11-2	TRBJ2-5	ASSLDNPGLGQETQY
TRBV4-1	TRBJ1-4	ASSQVTRTVGGEKLF
TRBV7-6	TRBJ2-1	ASSLRPLDGATNFNEQF
TRBV7-2	TRBJ2-7	ASSFPPSGGGYEQY
TRBV15	TRBJ1-1	ATSREGGRSEAF
TRBV6-2/TRBV6-3	TRBJ2-5	ASSRGQDQETQY
TRBV7-9	TRBJ2-1	ASSLGDFGVQF
TRBV6-2/TRBV6-3	TRBJ1-1	ASSHPGQSLNTEAF
TRBV28	TRBJ1-2	ASSSGGTAASYGYT
TRBV29-1	TRBJ2-7	SVAGVSYEQY
TRBV4-3	TRBJ2-3	ASSQDHRGRWTDTQY
TRBV30	TRBJ2-7	ACIYRGVYEQY
TRBV19	TRBJ1-1	ASNQNTEAF
TRBV4-2	TRBJ1-5	ASSHSPSSRPVCQPQH
TRBV11-2	TRBJ2-3	ASSSLLKGPATQY